This TCR beta chain was identified in a study of T cell responses to AZD1222 COVID-19 vaccine. Whole-study results and caveats: In the spike-specific TCR repertoire, nearly half reportedly target unmutated variant regions. Repertoire samples came only from after the peak T cell response. Just five to seven people given AZD1222 tested seropositive at baseline.

The CDR3 has 14 residues. The J segment lost 3 bases and the V segment lost 0 bases, leaving 4 bases of the junction unmatched. CDR1 is GTSNPN and CDR2 is SVGIG in the germline V gene (reference sequence). A word on this clone: Its specificity is not known.

Clones were read by immunoSEQ multiplex PCR, and TCRdb kept only the in-frame ones, dropping some. The sample table sets out over 140,000 clones. The chain uses TRBV30 and TRBJ1-2; the match to TRBD1 covers 7 bases. Sequenced sample: peripheral blood. This TCR was recovered from an adult in good health. CDR3 residues: CAWSVYQGDYGYTF. The CDR3 DNA follows: TGTGCCTGGAGTGTATATCAGGGGGACTATGGCTACACCTTC. The full variable domain, rest sourced from reference TRBV30 and TRBJ1-2, is SQTIHQWPATLVQPVGSPLSLECTVEGTSNPNLYWYRQAAGRGLQLLFYSVGIGQISSEVPQNLSASRPQDRQFILSSKKLLLSDSGFYLCAWSVYQGDYGYTFGSGTRLTVV.